One T cell receptor beta chain is described in this entry. Its antigen is currently not known. No base quality information exists; no much larger clone differs at one position. The time point label, as the study defines it: baseline before first vaccination. Vaccinee samples were obtained from the UK trials COV001 and COV002, which included a single-blind randomized controlled phase 2/3 trial of AZD1222 (ChAdOx1 nCoV-19) in healthy adults. For TCRbeta chain sequencing, PBMC samples were collected from trial participants at day 0 and at day 28 after the second dose. This entry belongs to a study of T cell responses to AZD1222 COVID-19 vaccine (dated by TCRdb to about 2021). About the full investigation: AZD1222 recipients given second doses at about 4 weeks or at about 12 weeks were pooled, since spike-specific TCR depth and breadth were not found to differ between the two schedules. A total of 230 to 250 trial participants underwent TCR sequencing, of whom roughly 210 had received two doses of AZD1222 and around 25 had received two doses of the MenACWY control vaccine. Trial participants were enrolled by age into subgroups of 18-55, 56-69 and 70-plus years, and around 150, 28 and 57 TCR-sequenced participants, respectively, were included in these subgroups.

Study-wide findings and limitations: In the small 56-69-year group, the increase in depth fell short of significance, most likely because of low power. Conclusions about previously exposed vaccinees are limited, since just five or six AZD1222 recipients were seropositive for SARS-CoV-2 at baseline. CD4 TCRs associated with the vaccine covered the entire spike protein, and the dominant responses were in regions 160-218 and 743-854. Participants were mostly white British, with more females than males. The authors suggested clonal diversity may have been underestimated. Reportedly, close to half of the unique spike-specific TCRs recognized epitopes lying outside the regions that are mutated in the B.1.351 and B.1.1.7 variants. Spike-specific TCR breadth and depth rose significantly after two AZD1222 doses compared with day 0 and with MenACWY recipients. Because no samples from the day 14 peak response were available, repertoires could be characterized only after the peak T cell response.

The CDR3 regions of human TCRbeta chains were analyzed by immunosequencing. Regarding the original processing steps: TCRs in the repertoires were compared against a reference library of SARS-CoV-2-specific TCRs that had been generated with the MIRA antigen-specificity platform. Breadth meant the fraction of unique TCRs that were SARS-CoV-2-associated, whereas depth meant the fraction of total T cells that were SARS-CoV-2-associated. Each spike-specific TCR was assigned to its reactive spike region and to a CD4 or CD8 class using the MIRA data. Log10-transformed breadth and depth values were compared by one-way ANOVA with Sidak's multiple comparisons tests. TCRdb mirrors the immuneACCESS table, restricted to in-frame sequences. Some clones are absent from its copies; in checked studies, under half trace to an unresolved V gene, and the reason for the others is unknown. D and trimming were read from the DNA, whereas the V and J calls and clone size are those reported in that table. The sample data list about 100,000 clones, and approximately 90% of these were observed just once. The top ten constitute around 2% of the sample.

The sample here was peripheral blood, taken on day 0 of AZD1222 vaccination. The source is an adult in good health.

The DNA is as follows: TGTGCCAGCAGTGATTTCGGGATCCAAGAGACCCAGTACTTC. It encodes CASSDFGIQETQYF. The rearranged chain carries TRBV25-1 and TRBJ2-5; the best D guess is TRBD2, with 5 bases matching. CDR1 MGHDK and CDR2 SYGVNS were looked up in the germline V gene. The CDR3 starts with the cysteine, ends with the phenylalanine, and has 14 residues. The entry retains the CDR3 DNA only, 42 bases that are in frame from base 1. V is reduced by 3 bases and J by 1 base, leaving a spacing of 9 bases between them.